These T cell receptor beta chains were read from a single sample in a study of blood T cell repertoires in COVID-19. Assay: immunoSEQ multiplex PCR; the TCRdb copy retains only in-frame clones and omits some. Of 200,000 to 250,000 clones listed, roughly 90% were seen once; the top ten hold roughly 2.7%. Sequenced: PBMCs or T cells enriched from blood (not recorded which). These receptors were taken from a woman in her twenties or thirties who had recovered from COVID-19. Both conserved end residues are part of each CDR3. Each record gives: clone size, J gene, V gene, CDR3 protein. Rows give clone size only sometimes, using once, few, many, or a class for an expanded clone.

clone size: .
J gene: TRBJ2-1
V gene: TRBV19
CDR3 protein: CASSIDRESSYNEQFF

clone size: .
J gene: TRBJ1-2
V gene: TRBV7-9
CDR3 protein: CASSLGTADGYTF

clone size: .
J gene: TRBJ2-7
V gene: TRBV9
CDR3 protein: CASSAGDREPYEQYF

clone size: .
J gene: TRBJ1-1
V gene: TRBV5-1
CDR3 protein: CASSSVQGADTEAFF

clone size: few
J gene: TRBJ1-1
V gene: TRBV6-2/TRBV6-3
CDR3 protein: CASSRPSGNTEAFF

clone size: .
J gene: TRBJ2-7
V gene: TRBV28
CDR3 protein: CASSPLGSKYEQYF

clone size: .
J gene: TRBJ2-7
V gene: TRBV2
CDR3 protein: CASSKGTGLYEQYF

clone size: .
J gene: TRBJ1-3
V gene: TRBV18
CDR3 protein: CASSPPGTARNTIYF

clone size: .
J gene: TRBJ2-5
V gene: TRBV29-1
CDR3 protein: CSVLRETQYF

clone size: .
J gene: TRBJ1-2
V gene: TRBV5-6
CDR3 protein: CASSPGSANYGYTF

clone size: .
J gene: TRBJ1-2
V gene: TRBV5-1
CDR3 protein: CASSLEGQGWYGYTF

clone size: .
J gene: TRBJ2-1
V gene: TRBV5-1
CDR3 protein: CASSARTSGGTNEQFF

clone size: .
J gene: TRBJ2-2
V gene: TRBV4-2
CDR3 protein: CASSQGQPNTGELFF

clone size: .
J gene: TRBJ2-7
V gene: TRBV12-3/TRBV12-4
CDR3 protein: CASGTSSGYEQYF

clone size: few
J gene: TRBJ2-6
V gene: TRBV14
CDR3 protein: CASSHLLRPLSGANVLTF

clone size: .
J gene: TRBJ1-1
V gene: TRBV19
CDR3 protein: CASSRTEEAFF

clone size: .
J gene: TRBJ2-7
V gene: TRBV5-8
CDR3 protein: CASSFPLDRHYEQYF

clone size: .
J gene: TRBJ1-6
V gene: TRBV7-2
CDR3 protein: CASSLDLAGFLNSPLHF

clone size: .
J gene: TRBJ2-1
V gene: TRBV15
CDR3 protein: CATSPSGGLNEQFF

clone size: .
J gene: TRBJ2-2
V gene: TRBV4-1
CDR3 protein: CASSLRGGELFF

clone size: .
J gene: TRBJ2-7
V gene: TRBV5-5
CDR3 protein: CASSLAATSYEQYF

clone size: once
J gene: TRBJ1-6
V gene: TRBV5-1
CDR3 protein: CASSFEGQGRTPLHF

clone size: .
J gene: TRBJ1-3
V gene: TRBV25-1
CDR3 protein: CASSAKIDSFSGNTIYF

clone size: .
J gene: TRBJ1-4
V gene: TRBV7-9
CDR3 protein: CASSLDGEKLFF

clone size: few
J gene: TRBJ2-5
V gene: TRBV7-2
CDR3 protein: CASSLAGAGGVETQYF

clone size: .
J gene: TRBJ2-1
V gene: TRBV19
CDR3 protein: CASSIEGHNEQFF

clone size: .
J gene: TRBJ2-3
V gene: TRBV5-1
CDR3 protein: CASSPSTSGIRTDTQYF

clone size: .
J gene: TRBJ1-4
V gene: TRBV4-1
CDR3 protein: CASSQEYGLVQAYNEKLFF

clone size: .
J gene: TRBJ1-6
V gene: TRBV27
CDR3 protein: CASSPDRLIYSYNSPLHF